This is a list of T cell receptor beta chains from one sample in a study of blood T cell repertoires in COVID-19. Repertoires were generated with immunoSEQ multiplex PCR, while TCRdb's copy carries only in-frame clones and drops some. The table has 200,000 or so clones, roughly 90% seen once; the top ten hold about 0.8%. Material: peripheral blood. These receptors were obtained from a man between 60 and 75 years old with COVID-19, enrolled during active disease. Both conserved end residues are part of each CDR3. Each record gives: clone size, V gene, J gene, D gene, CDR3 protein, CDR3 DNA. The D gene is left open where the match is weak. Rows give clone size only sometimes, using once, few, many, or a class for an expanded clone.

clone size: .; V gene: TRBV2; J gene: TRBJ1-5; D gene: TRBD1; CDR3 protein: CASRARTGSNQPQHF; CDR3 DNA: TGTGCCAGCAGGGCCAGGACAGGGAGCAATCAGCCCCAGCATTTT
clone size: .; V gene: TRBV27; J gene: TRBJ2-1; D gene: .; CDR3 protein: CASRKAVSYNEQFF; CDR3 DNA: TGTGCCAGCAGGAAAGCGGTCTCCTACAATGAGCAGTTCTTC
clone size: .; V gene: TRBV29-1; J gene: TRBJ1-1; D gene: .; CDR3 protein: CSVTDSYFGNTEAFF; CDR3 DNA: TGCAGCGTCACGGACAGCTATTTTGGGAACACTGAAGCTTTCTTT
clone size: once; V gene: TRBV2; J gene: TRBJ2-7; D gene: TRBD1; CDR3 protein: CASTNRGQEYEQYF; CDR3 DNA: TGTGCCAGCACAAACCGGGGACAGGAGTACGAGCAGTACTTC
clone size: .; V gene: TRBV6-5; J gene: TRBJ1-1; D gene: .; CDR3 protein: CASRRTDGGTEAFF; CDR3 DNA: TGTGCCAGCAGGCGGACGGACGGAGGCACTGAAGCTTTCTTT
clone size: .; V gene: TRBV7-9; J gene: TRBJ2-5; D gene: .; CDR3 protein: CASSLGGVGGQETQYF; CDR3 DNA: TGTGCCAGCAGCTTAGGAGGAGTCGGGGGACAAGAGACCCAGTACTTC
clone size: .; V gene: TRBV7-8; J gene: TRBJ1-2; D gene: .; CDR3 protein: CASSLRAGGNYGYTF; CDR3 DNA: TGTGCCAGCAGCTTAAGGGCGGGTGGTAACTATGGCTACACCTTC
clone size: .; V gene: TRBV7-2; J gene: TRBJ2-7; D gene: TRBD2; CDR3 protein: CASSLGTSATYEQYF; CDR3 DNA: TGTGCCAGCAGCTTAGGGACTAGCGCAACCTACGAGCAGTACTTC
clone size: .; V gene: TRBV19; J gene: TRBJ2-1; D gene: .; CDR3 protein: CASSEGESYNEQFF; CDR3 DNA: TGTGCCAGTAGTGAGGGGGAATCCTACAATGAGCAGTTCTTC
clone size: .; V gene: TRBV11-3; J gene: TRBJ2-7; D gene: TRBD1; CDR3 protein: CASSGRTGNYEQYF; CDR3 DNA: TGTGCCAGCAGCGGGCGGACAGGTAACTACGAGCAGTACTTC